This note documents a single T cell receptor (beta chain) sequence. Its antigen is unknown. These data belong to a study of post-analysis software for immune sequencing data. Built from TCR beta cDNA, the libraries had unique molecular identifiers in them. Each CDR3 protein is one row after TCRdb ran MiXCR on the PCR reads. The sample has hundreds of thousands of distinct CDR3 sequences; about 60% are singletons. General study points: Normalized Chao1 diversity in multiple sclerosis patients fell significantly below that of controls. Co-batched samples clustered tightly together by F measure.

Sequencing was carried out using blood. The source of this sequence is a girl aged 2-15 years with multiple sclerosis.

CDR3 protein: CASSWGASTDTQYF. In nucleotides, the CDR3 is TGCGCCAGCAGCTGGGGGGCTAGCACAGATACGCAGTATTTT. The genes are TRBV5-1 and TRBJ2-3, with D perhaps matching TRBD1 or TRBD2 (6 bases each). The CDR3 spans 14 residues. The V end was cut by 3 bases, the J end by 0 bases, with 8 bases between. Germline loops: CDR1 SGHRS, CDR2 YFSETQ.